The rows below give T cell receptor beta chains drawn from one sample of a study of early T cells in non-severe SARS-CoV-2 infection. TCRdb ran MiXCR on the 5' RACE reads and lists one entry per CDR3 protein. The sample records fewer than 60,000 distinct CDR3 sequences, around 8.4% being singletons. The sample taken for sequencing was whole blood. The receptors were sampled from an adult who was a healthcare worker with PCR-confirmed SARS-CoV-2 infection or an uninfected control (not recorded which). The CDR3 runs from the conserved cysteine through the conserved F or W. The D gene is left open where the match is weak. Not every row has a clone size; where given, it reads once, few, many or a size class.

>17|TRBD2|TRBJ2-3|many|TRBV4-1
TGCGCCAGCAGCCAAGAGCGGCGAGCGGGGAACACAGATACGCAGTATTTT
CASSQERRAGNTDTQYF
>14|.|TRBJ1-2|many|TRBV30
TGTGCCTGGAGAGCCCAGGGGCTCGGTCTTGGCTACACCTTC
CAWRAQGLGLGYTF
>13|.|TRBJ2-1|.|TRBV6-4
TGTGCCAGCAGTGACTCTAGATGGGGCGAGCAGTTCTTC
CASSDSRWGEQFF
>14|TRBD1|TRBJ1-1|few|TRBV18
TGTGCCAGCTCACCAGCCCAGGGACAGAGTGAAGCTTTCTTT
CASSPAQGQSEAFF
>13|.|TRBJ2-3|many|TRBV19
TGTGCCAGTCGCGCCGGATACACAGATACGCAGTATTTT
CASRAGYTDTQYF
>15|TRBD2|TRBJ2-3|many|TRBV7-2
TGTGCCAGCAGCTTACCTAGCGGGGGCACAGATACGCAGTATTTT
CASSLPSGGTDTQYF
>13|.|TRBJ2-2|.|TRBV29-1
TGCAGCGTTGGACGGCCGAACACCGGGGAGCTGTTTTTT
CSVGRPNTGELFF
>15|TRBD1|TRBJ2-7|many|TRBV11-2
TGTGCCAGCAGCTTCGGGACAGCGATAACCTACGAGCAGTACTTC
CASSFGTAITYEQYF
>14|.|TRBJ2-4|many|TRBV18
TGTGCCAGCTCACCATCGGCGGACAAAAACATTCAGTACTTC
CASSPSADKNIQYF
>12|.|TRBJ1-2|.|TRBV19
TGTGCCAGTAGTTTCGTCCTAGGTGGCTACACCTTC
CASSFVLGGYTF
>15|.|TRBJ1-3|.|TRBV15
TGTGCCACCAGCAGAGATAACGGCTCTGGAAACACCATATATTTT
CATSRDNGSGNTIYF
>18|TRBD2|TRBJ2-1|few|TRBV3-1
TGTGCCAGCAGCCAGGGGACCCTAGCGGGAGTCGGATACAATGAGCAGTTCTTC
CASSQGTLAGVGYNEQFF
>14|.|TRBJ1-1|few|TRBV7-8
TGTGTCAGCAGCTTACTTCCCGAGAACACTGAAGCTTTCTTT
CVSSLLPENTEAFF
>12|.|TRBJ2-7|many|TRBV18
TGTGCCAGCTCACCGGGTCAGGGCAATGGGGTGTTC
CASSPGQGNGVF
>15|TRBD1|TRBJ2-7|many|TRBV7-9
TGTGCCAGCAGCCTTGCACAGGGGGGAACCTACGAGCAGTACTTC
CASSLAQGGTYEQYF
>12|.|TRBJ1-2|many|TRBV6-6
TGTGCCAGCAGTGACAACTTCTATGGCTACACCTTC
CASSDNFYGYTF
>14|TRBD2|TRBJ2-1|.|TRBV29-1
TGCAGCGTTGTCAGTAGCGGGAGGCCCAATGAGCAGTTCTTC
CSVVSSGRPNEQFF
>19|TRBD2|TRBJ2-1|.|TRBV14
TGTGCCAGCAGCCCTCGGGAGAGTTTGGCTAGCGGATTAGGAGGCGAGCAGTTCTTC
CASSPRESLASGLGGEQFF
>16|TRBD2|TRBJ2-1|many|TRBV11-2
TGTGCCAGCAGCTTATTACGCGGGAGGACCCACAATGAGCAGTTCTTC
CASSLLRGRTHNEQFF
>13|.|TRBJ1-6|many|TRBV20-1
TGCAGTGCTAGAGGGGCCGCCAATTCACCCCTCCACTTT
CSARGAANSPLHF
>13|.|TRBJ1-1|.|TRBV27
TGTGCCAGCAGTCCGACCGAGCGGTGGAGAGCTTTCTTT
CASSPTERWRAFF
>15|.|TRBJ2-1|few|TRBV5-4
TGTGCCAGCAGCTTAGCAGGGGCTGGGAGCAATGAGCAGTTCTTC
CASSLAGAGSNEQFF
>15|.|TRBJ1-4|.|TRBV9
TGTGCCAGCAGCGAAGCAGGGAAGACTAAAGAAAAACTGTTTTTT
CASSEAGKTKEKLFF
>14|.|TRBJ2-7|many|TRBV20-1
TGCAGTGCTAGGTCGCCGGGGAAACCCTACGAGCAGTACTTC
CSARSPGKPYEQYF
>14|.|TRBJ2-3|.|TRBV20-1
TGCAGTGCTAGTTGGCGAGGACCCACAGATACGCAGTATTTT
CSASWRGPTDTQYF
>16|TRBD2|TRBJ2-1|many|TRBV27
TGTGCCAGCAGTCCATGGACTAGGAGACCCTACAATGAGCAGTTCTTC
CASSPWTRRPYNEQFF
>15|TRBD1|TRBJ1-2|few|TRBV15
TGTGCCACCAGCAGAGGGACAGGGAACCTCTATGGCTACACCTTC
CATSRGTGNLYGYTF
>15|TRBD1|TRBJ1-1|.|TRBV20-1
TGCAGTGCTGCCCGATGGGACAGCCTTAACACTGAAGCTTTCTTT
CSAARWDSLNTEAFF
>13|.|TRBJ2-1|many|TRBV29-1
TGCAGCGTTGAGCTATACTCCTACAATGAGCAGTTCTTC
CSVELYSYNEQFF
>14|.|TRBJ1-1|.|TRBV6-5
TGTGCCAGCAGTTACGGCAACTTGGACACTGAAGCTTTCTTT
CASSYGNLDTEAFF
>10|.|TRBJ1-1|many|TRBV29-1
TGCAGCGCGGGGGTCACTGAAGCTTTCTTT
CSAGVTEAFF